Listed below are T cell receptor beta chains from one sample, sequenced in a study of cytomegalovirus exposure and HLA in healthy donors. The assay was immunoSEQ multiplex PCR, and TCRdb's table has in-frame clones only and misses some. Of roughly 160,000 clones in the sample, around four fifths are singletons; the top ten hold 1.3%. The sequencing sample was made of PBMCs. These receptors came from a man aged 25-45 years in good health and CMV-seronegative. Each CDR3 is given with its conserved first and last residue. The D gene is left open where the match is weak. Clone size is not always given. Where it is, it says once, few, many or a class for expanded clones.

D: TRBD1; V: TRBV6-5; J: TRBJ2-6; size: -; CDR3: CASSQLALTGAVLTF; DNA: TGTGCCAGCAGTCAGCTCGCATTAACAGGGGCCGTCCTGACTTTC
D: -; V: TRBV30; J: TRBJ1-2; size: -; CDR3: CAWEQTRGNYGYTF; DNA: TGTGCCTGGGAACAGACCCGAGGGAACTATGGCTACACCTTC
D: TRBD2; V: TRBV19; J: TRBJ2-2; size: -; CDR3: CASTKTAGGPTGELFF; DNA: TGTGCCAGTACTAAAACGGCGGGGGGACCAACCGGGGAGCTGTTTTTT
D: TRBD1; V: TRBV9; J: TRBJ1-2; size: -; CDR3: CASSVDATGGAGGYTF; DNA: TGTGCCAGCAGCGTAGACGCAACAGGGGGCGCAGGTGGCTACACCTTC
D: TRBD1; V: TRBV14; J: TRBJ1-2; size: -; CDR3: CASRPGQGGDYTF; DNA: TGTGCCAGCAGACCCGGACAGGGAGGTGACTACACCTTC
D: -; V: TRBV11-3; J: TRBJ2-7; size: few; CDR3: CASSSDGGQAYEQYF; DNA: TGTGCCAGCAGCTCCGATGGAGGCCAGGCCTACGAGCAGTACTTC
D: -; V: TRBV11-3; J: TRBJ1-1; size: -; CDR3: CASSASWGEGTEAFF; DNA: TGTGCCAGCAGTGCAAGTTGGGGGGAGGGGACTGAAGCTTTCTTT
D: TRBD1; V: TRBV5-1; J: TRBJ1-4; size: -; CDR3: CASSLSQGLGEKLFF; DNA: TGCGCCAGCAGCTTGTCACAGGGGCTGGGTGAAAAACTGTTTTTT
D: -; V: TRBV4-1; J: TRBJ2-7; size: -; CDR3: CASSQDRTASYEQYF; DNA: TGCGCCAGCAGCCAGGATCGGACAGCTTCTTACGAGCAGTACTTC
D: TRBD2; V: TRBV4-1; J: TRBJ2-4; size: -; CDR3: CASSQDGGGGRFEGAKNIQYF; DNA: TGCGCCAGCAGCCAAGATGGGGGGGGCGGGAGGTTTGAGGGAGCCAAAAACATTCAGTACTTC
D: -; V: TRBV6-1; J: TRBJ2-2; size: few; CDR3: CASSGRGGGRGDTGELFF; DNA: TGTGCCAGCAGTGGACGGGGAGGAGGGCGCGGGGACACCGGGGAGCTGTTTTTT
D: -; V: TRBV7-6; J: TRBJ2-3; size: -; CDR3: CASSQGLNGGADTQYF; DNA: TGTGCCAGCAGCCAGGGACTGAACGGGGGAGCAGATACGCAGTATTTT
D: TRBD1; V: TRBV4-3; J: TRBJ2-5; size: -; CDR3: CASSQAGTGQETQYF; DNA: TGCGCCAGCAGCCAGGCCGGGACAGGGCAGGAGACCCAGTACTTC
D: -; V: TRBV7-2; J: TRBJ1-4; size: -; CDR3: CASSLTGGNVVGEKLFF; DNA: TGTGCCAGCAGCTTAACGGGGGGAAATGTCGTAGGAGAAAAACTGTTTTTT
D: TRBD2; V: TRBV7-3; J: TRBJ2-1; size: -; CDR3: CASSLTGGTNNEQFF; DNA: TGTGCCAGCAGCTTAACGGGAGGGACCAACAATGAGCAGTTCTTC
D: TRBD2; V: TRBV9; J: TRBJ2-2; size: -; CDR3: CASSATPSSGANTGELFF; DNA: TGTGCCAGCAGCGCCACACCTTCTAGCGGTGCGAACACCGGGGAGCTGTTTTTT
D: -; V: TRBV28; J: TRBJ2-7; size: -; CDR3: CASSFLDYSYEQYF; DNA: TGTGCCAGCAGTTTCTTAGATTATTCCTACGAGCAGTACTTC
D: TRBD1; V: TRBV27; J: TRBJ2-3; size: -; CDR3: CASNNRGRDTQYF; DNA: TGTGCCAGCAACAACAGGGGGCGAGATACGCAGTATTTT
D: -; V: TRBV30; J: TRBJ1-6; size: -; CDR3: CAWSRRTANNSPLHF; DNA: TGTGCCTGGAGTAGAAGGACAGCAAATAATTCACCCCTCCACTTT
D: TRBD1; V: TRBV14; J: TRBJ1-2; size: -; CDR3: CASSQETLGTGYYGYTF; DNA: TGTGCCAGCAGCCAAGAAACTTTAGGGACAGGGTACTATGGCTACACCTTC
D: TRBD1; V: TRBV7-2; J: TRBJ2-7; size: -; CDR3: CASSYRGQGEEQYF; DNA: TGTGCCAGCAGCTACCGAGGACAGGGCGAAGAGCAGTACTTC
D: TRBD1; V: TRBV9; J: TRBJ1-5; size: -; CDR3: CASSGTGGNQPQHF; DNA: TGTGCCAGCAGCGGGACAGGGGGCAATCAGCCCCAGCATTTT
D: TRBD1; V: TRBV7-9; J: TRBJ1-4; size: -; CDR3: CASSPGTGVNEKLFF; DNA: TGTGCCAGCAGCCCCGGGACAGGGGTAAATGAAAAACTGTTTTTT
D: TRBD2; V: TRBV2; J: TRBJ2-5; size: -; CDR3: CASRRSGGAETQYF; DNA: TGTGCCAGCAGACGTAGCGGGGGGGCGGAGACCCAGTACTTC
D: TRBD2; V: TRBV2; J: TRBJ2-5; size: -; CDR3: CASSEGGVAGTQETQYF; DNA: TGTGCCAGCAGTGAAGGGGGGGTAGCGGGAACCCAAGAGACCCAGTACTTC
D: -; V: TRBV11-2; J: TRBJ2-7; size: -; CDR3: CASSLFRGGGSYEQYF; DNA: TGTGCCAGCAGCTTATTCCGAGGTGGTGGTAGCTACGAGCAGTACTTC
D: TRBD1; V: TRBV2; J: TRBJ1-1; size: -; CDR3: CASRHSGTGGNTEAFF; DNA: TGTGCCAGCAGGCATTCCGGGACAGGGGGGAACACTGAAGCTTTCTTT
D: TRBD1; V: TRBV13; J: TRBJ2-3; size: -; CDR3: CASSLNRGPDTQYF; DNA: TGTGCCAGCAGCTTAAACAGGGGGCCAGATACGCAGTATTTT
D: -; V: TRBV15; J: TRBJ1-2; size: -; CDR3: CATSRGSGGYTF; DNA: TGTGCCACCAGCAGAGGTTCTGGCGGCTACACCTTC
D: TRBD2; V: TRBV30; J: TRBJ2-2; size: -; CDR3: CAWSAGLAGTGELFF; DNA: TGTGCCTGGAGTGCCGGACTAGCGGGGACCGGGGAGCTGTTTTTT
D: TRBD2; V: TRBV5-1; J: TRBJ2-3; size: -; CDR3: CASSTGLAGDPNKGTQYF; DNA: TGCGCCAGCAGCACAGGACTAGCGGGGGACCCAAACAAGGGTACGCAGTATTTT
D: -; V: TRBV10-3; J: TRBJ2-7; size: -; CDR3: CAISGSGEQYF; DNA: TGTGCCATCAGTGGCAGCGGCGAGCAGTACTTC
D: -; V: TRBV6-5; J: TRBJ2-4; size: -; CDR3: CASSLQGAKNIQYF; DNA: TGTGCCAGCAGTTTACAGGGTGCCAAAAACATTCAGTACTTC
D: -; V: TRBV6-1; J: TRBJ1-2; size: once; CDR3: CASSEVLGDYGYTF; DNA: TGTGCCAGCAGTGAAGTTTTGGGCGACTATGGCTACACCTTC
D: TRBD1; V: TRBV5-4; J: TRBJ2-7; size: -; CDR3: CAMSPGQGYEQYF; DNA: TGTGCCATGAGTCCGGGACAGGGCTACGAGCAGTACTTC
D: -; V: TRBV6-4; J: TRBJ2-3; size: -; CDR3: CASRGTGSDTQYF; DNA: TGTGCCAGCAGGGGGACTGGTTCAGATACGCAGTATTTT